A single sample gave rise to the 23 T cell receptor beta chains below, sequenced in a study of graft-versus-host responses after intestinal transplantation. Using immunoSEQ multiplex PCR, the repertoire was profiled, and TCRdb retains in-frame clones only, with some absent. Among 100,000 or so clones, approximately 92% were seen once, and the ten largest hold around 1.1%. These TCRs' antigens remain unknown. The material sequenced was unstimulated CD8+ T cells sorted from spleen or lymph node cells, taken before transplant. These receptors all stem from a human donor who was the organ donor for an intestinal transplant.

DNA for the CDR3: TGTGCCAGTCAACCTACAGGGATCCTTGGGCTGGAGCAGTACTTC. It encodes CASQPTGILGLEQYF. The chain couples TRBV28 to TRBJ2-5, with D tentatively TRBD1 (6 bases). V lost 9 bases and J 11 bases, leaving 28 bases between the germline ends. In germline, CDR1 is MDHEN, CDR2 SYDVKM. The CDR3 is 15 residues long.

The V call is TRBV5-4, the J call TRBJ2-3, with D maybe TRBD2 (5 bases). The V end lost 0 bases, the J end lost 3 bases, and 8 bases lay between the germline ends. CDR1 SGHNT and CDR2 YYREEE come from the germline V gene (reference sequence). The CDR3 loop spans 14 amino acids. This chain's CDR3 is CASSLVGLTDTQYF. The DNA of the CDR3 is TGTGCCAGCAGCTTGGTCGGACTGACAGATACGCAGTATTTT.

The J gene is TRBJ2-3, the V gene TRBV19, with 7 positions matching TRBD1. The length of the CDR3 is 16 residues. The V gene's germline CDR1 is LNHDA and CDR2 SQIVND (reference sequence). Losses at the gene ends were 5 bases for V and 4 bases for J; bases not matched to a gene: 12. The DNA for the CDR3 is TGTGCCAGTAGTTTATGGACAGGACCCTCGGCAGATACGCAGTATTTT. Translated: CASSLWTGPSADTQYF. The variable domain in full, completed from reference TRBV19 and TRBJ2-3, reads DGGITQSPKYLFRKEGQNVTLSCEQNLNHDAMYWYRQDPGQGLRLIYYSQIVNDFQKGDIAEGYSVSREKKESFPLTVTSAQKNPTAFYLCASSLWTGPSADTQYFGPGTRLTVL.

CDR3 loop: CSVDRGSRTEAFF. The CDR3 nucleotides are TGCAGCGTTGATCGAGGGTCTCGCACTGAAGCTTTCTTT. V is TRBV29-1 and J is TRBJ1-1; D not resolved. The CDR3 consists of 13 residues. In germline, CDR1 is SQVTM, CDR2 ANQGSEA. Trimming stripped 3 bases from V and 4 bases from J, with 12 bases between. Complete variable domain (other parts from reference TRBV29-1 and TRBJ1-1): SAVISQKPSRDICQRGTSLTIQCQVDSQVTMMFWYRQQPGQSLTLIATANQGSEATYESGFVIDKFPISRPNLTFSTLTVSNMSPEDSSIYLCSVDRGSRTEAFFGQGTRLTVV.

This rearrangement joins TRBV2 to TRBJ2-7; possible D gene TRBD2, 5 bases. This CDR3 is built from 15 residues. V was clipped by 5 bases and J by 0 bases, with 14 bases between them. Germline assignment: CDR1 SNHLY and CDR2 FYNNEI. CDR3 protein: CASSYIGSSSYEQYF. CDR3 DNA sequence: TGTGCCAGCAGTTATATTGGGAGTAGCTCCTACGAGCAGTACTTC.

The rearrangement uses TRBV4-3 and TRBJ1-1; 7 positions match TRBD1. There are 13 residues in the CDR3. The V gene end was trimmed by 3 bases and the J gene end by 10 bases; junction bases not matched to a gene: 8. CDR1 LGHNA and CDR2 YSLEER come from the germline V gene. The CDR3 DNA sequence: TGCGCCAGCAGCCACATGACAGGGTGGGGAGCTTTCTTT. Translating it yields CASSHMTGWGAFF.

The chain is built from TRBV4-1 and TRBJ2-7; weak D call: TRBD2 (6 bases). V lost 4 bases and J lost 3, with 16 bases in between. This CDR3 has 15 amino acids. Germline V gene lookup returns CDR1 MGHRA and CDR2 YSYEKL. The chain's CDR3 is CASSLTSSRDYEQYF. For the CDR3, the DNA is TGCGCCAGCAGCCTCACTAGCTCGCGAGACTACGAGCAGTACTTC.

In this sample, this clone turned up once. The gene calls are TRBV30 and TRBJ2-5; 8 positions agree with TRBD2. The better agreement between TRBJ2-7 and the DNA end casts doubt on the J call. This CDR3 spans 13 amino acids. Germline CDR1 reads GTSNPN; CDR2 reads SVGIG (reference sequence). The DNA for the CDR3 is TGTGCCTTCGTAGCGGGGCAGGCCTCCGAGCAGTACTTC. Residues: CAFVAGQASEQYF.

This chain links TRBV28 with TRBJ2-5; 9 nucleotides agree with TRBD2. CDR1 and CDR2 (germline): MDHEN, SYDVKM. This CDR3 contains 15 residues. The trim removed 4 bases at V and 3 bases at J, leaving 6 bases unmatched. The CDR3 bases are TGTGCCAGCAGTTCCCTGAGACTAGCGGAAGAGACCCAGTACTTC. Amino acid sequence: CASSSLRLAEETQYF.

The V gene is TRBV27, the J gene TRBJ2-7; possible D gene TRBD1, 5 bases. Germline V CDR1 and CDR2: MNHEY, SMNVEV (reference sequence). V lost 3 bases to trimming and J lost 0 bases, with 12 bases between them. The CDR3 spans 15 residues. CDR3 in DNA: TGTGCCAGCAGTTTTGGGGCCATTGCCTCCTACGAGCAGTACTTC. Protein: CASSFGAIASYEQYF.

The rearrangement joins TRBV6-6 to TRBJ1-4, with 9 bases fitting TRBD1. CDR3 length: 15 amino acids. The trim removed 2 bases at V and 8 bases at J, leaving 6 bases unmatched. CDR1 MNHNY and CDR2 SVGAGI come from the germline V gene (reference sequence). In DNA form, the CDR3 reads TGTGCCAGCAGTTACCGGGACAGGGTGGGAGAAAAACTGTTTTTT. This gives the protein CASSYRDRVGEKLFF.

This clone was picked up one time. The J gene is TRBJ2-7, the V gene TRBV19; weak D call: TRBD2 (5 bases). The germline V gene encodes CDR1 LNHDA and CDR2 SQIVND (reference sequence). The CDR3 covers 14 residues. Trimming pared 3 bases from V and 2 bases from J, leaving 11 bases between. The CDR3 here is CASSILGGPYEQYF. Written as DNA, the CDR3 is TGTGCCAGTAGTATTCTAGGCGGGCCCTACGAGCAGTACTTC.

This chain connects TRBV2 to TRBJ1-5; TRBD1 agrees at 10 bases. CDR1 and CDR2 (germline): SNHLY, FYNNEI. CDR3 size: 15 residues. V gave up 8 bases and J gave up 6 bases; unmatched junction bases: 10. The CDR3 loop is CASGSGWDRGQPQHF. The CDR3 DNA is TGTGCCAGCGGGTCGGGGTGGGACAGGGGTCAGCCCCAGCATTTT.

The chain employs TRBV28 and TRBJ2-7, with TRBD1 identical over 9 bases. Trimming at V came to 6 bases and at J to 5 bases, leaving 5 bases not matched to a gene. CDR1 is MDHEN, CDR2 SYDVKM, per germline. The CDR3 contains 13 residues. The CDR3 region is CASRADRGHEQYF. The DNA for the CDR3 is TGTGCCAGCAGGGCGGACAGGGGTCACGAGCAGTACTTC.

The chain carries TRBV7-2 and TRBJ1-2; 7 nucleotides line up with TRBD1. CDR1 is SGHTA and CDR2 is FQGNSA in the germline V gene. The V segment lost 3 bases and the J segment 4 bases; nucleotides outside the gene matches: 5. This CDR3 is built from 14 residues. CDR3 sequence (DNA): TGTGCCAGCAGCTTTGACAGGGAAGCCTATGGCTACACCTTC. This encodes CASSFDREAYGYTF.

Regarding this clone: This same CDR3 is encoded by further DNA sequences in the sample. The gene calls are TRBV4-3 and TRBJ2-2; the D gene is possibly TRBD2 (6 bases). The CDR3 spans 18 residues. Trimming left V 0 bases short and J 1 base short, with 15 bases between. CDR1 is LGHNA, CDR2 YSLEER, per germline. The CDR3, as DNA: TGCGCCAGCAGCCAAGACCCCCTCCTTAGCGGGAACACCGGGGAGCTGTTTTTT. Translation gives CASSQDPLLSGNTGELFF.

Details on this clone: Germline and junction disagree at one end, which may indicate a read error. The chain recombines TRBV19 with TRBJ1-2; possibly TRBD1 for D (5 bases). The CDR3 spans 14 residues. CDR1 is LNHDA, CDR2 SQIVND, per germline (reference sequence). The CDR3 DNA sequence: TGTGCCGGTAGTATAGCCGAGACAGCATATGGCTACACCTTC. Its protein product is CAGSIAETAYGYTF.

This clone was counted only a few times. The gene calls are TRBV29-1 and TRBJ2-7; no reliable D call. The length of the CDR3 is 10 residues. Trimming removed 5 bases from V and 5 bases from J, with 7 bases in between. Per germline, CDR1 SQVTM and CDR2 ANQGSEA. CDR3 sequence reads: CSVRSNEQYF. In DNA form, the CDR3 reads TGCAGCGTTCGGTCTAACGAGCAGTACTTC.

V and J are TRBV7-9 and TRBJ2-3; tentative D call: TRBD2 (5 bases). Trimming pared 0 bases from V and 3 bases from J, leaving 10 bases between. The CDR3 consists of 15 residues. Germline-derived CDR1 and CDR2 are SEHNR and FQNEAQ (reference sequence). DNA for the CDR3: TGTGCCAGCAGCTTAGCCCCAGGCGGGACAGATACGCAGTATTTT. It is translated as CASSLAPGGTDTQYF.

This clone was recorded only once. The chain combines TRBV28 with TRBJ2-7, with 7 bases matching TRBD2. The CDR3 has 14 residues. With V trimmed by 2 bases and J by 3 bases, 4 bases remained unmatched. Per germline, CDR1 MDHEN and CDR2 SYDVKM. The CDR3 DNA is TGTGCCAGCAGTTTAGGCGTAGCGGGCTACGAGCAGTACTTC. Amino acid sequence: CASSLGVAGYEQYF.

This chain joins TRBV7-9 and TRBJ2-3; 8 bases are a match to TRBD1. After removal of 5 bases from V and 2 bases from J, the junction contained 9 bases not matched to a gene. Germline V gives CDR1 SEHNR, CDR2 FQNEAQ (reference sequence). This CDR3 is 16 amino acids long. The CDR3 loop reads CASSPPLTGATDTQYF. CDR3 in DNA: TGTGCCAGCAGCCCCCCCTTGACAGGGGCCACAGATACGCAGTATTTT.

The chain is built from TRBV6-5 and TRBJ2-5; the D is unclear. The CDR3 is made up of 12 amino acids. The germline V and J ends were trimmed by 5 bases and 5 bases, with 9 bases remaining between them. CDR1 and CDR2 from the germline V gene are MNHEY and SVGAGI. CDR3 coding DNA: TGTGCCAGCAGTCTGGGCCAGGAGACCCAGTACTTC. This codes for CASSLGQETQYF.

V usage is TRBV7-9 and J usage is TRBJ1-2; TRBD1 might be the D (6 bases). V gave up 6 bases and J gave up 6 bases, with 20 bases separating them. CDR1 and CDR2 from the germline V gene are SEHNR and FQNEAQ (reference sequence). This CDR3 region has 15 residues. The CDR3 loop reads CASSYHTGMEDGYTF. In DNA, the CDR3 is TGTGCCAGCAGTTACCACACAGGGATGGAGGATGGCTACACCTTC.